This T cell receptor beta chain was obtained from a study of cytomegalovirus exposure and HLA in healthy donors. Study-wide results and limits: Being productive about 90% or about 30% of the time was typical of most TCR beta V segments in an earlier analysis. Certain indistinguishable V segments, among them TRBV6-2 and TRBV6-3, were excluded.

Unmatched junction bases numbered 13, after V lost 3 bases and J lost 4 bases. The V gene's germline CDR1 is SGHTA and CDR2 FQGNSA. CDR3 length: 18 residues. Amplification used 60 Vbeta primers and 13 Jbeta primers. TCRdb keeps only in-frame clones here, not all; method: immunoSEQ multiplex PCR. The sample shows 150,000 to 200,000 clones, roughly 77% of them seen only once. Whereas donors were nominally healthy upon sampling, unrecorded immune exposures were probable. Of note for this clone: Its antigen is not known.

The V and J genes are TRBV7-2 and TRBJ1-2; 11 positions match TRBD1. Sequencing was performed on PBMCs. The TCR originated in a woman aged 50 to 65 in good health and CMV-seronegative. The CDR3 loop reads CASSFQTFPGQGVYGYTF. Here the CDR3 DNA reads TGTGCCAGCAGCTTCCAAACCTTCCCGGGACAGGGGGTCTATGGCTACACCTTC.